Below are 4 T cell receptor beta chains sequenced from a single sample in a study of CD8+ T cells in alopecia areata. Sample treatment: oral pan-JAK inhibitor, 5-10 mg twice daily. TCR sequencing used cDNA made by reverse transcription of extracted RNA. Sequencing used immunoSEQ multiplex PCR; TCRdb keeps in-frame clones, though not all of them. The sample includes about 190,000 clones, approximately 61% of them seen just once. The specimen was CD4+ T cells sorted from blood, collected at week 24, from a patient treated with tofacitinib. All receptors come from a human donor with alopecia areata.

V is TRBV5-4 and J is TRBJ2-1; 11 nucleotides align to TRBD1. Germline trimming cut 2 bases from V and 7 bases from J; bases unmatched to any gene: 5. This CDR3 spans 15 amino acids. Germline V CDR1 and CDR2: SGHNT, YYREEE (reference sequence). The CDR3 sequence: CASSLRTGGPNEQFF. Here the CDR3 DNA reads TGTGCCAGCAGCTTAAGGACAGGGGGCCCAAATGAGCAGTTCTTC.

The chain has TRBV7-6 and TRBJ2-1; possible D gene TRBD2, 7 bases. V was trimmed by 0 bases and J by 8 bases, leaving 14 bases between them. Germline V gene sequence: CDR1 SGHVS, CDR2 FNYEAQ. CDR3 length equals 15 residues. CDR3 in amino acids: CASSLAGGPFDEQFF. In DNA, the CDR3 is TGTGCCAGCAGCTTAGCGGGGGGGCCATTCGATGAGCAGTTCTTC.

CDR3 sequence (DNA): TGCAGCGGGGGGGACGGATACGAGCAGTACTTC. Amino acids: CSGGDGYEQYF. The chain carries TRBV29-1 and TRBJ2-7, with D perhaps matching TRBD2 (6 bases). The germline V and J ends were trimmed by 7 bases and 4 bases, with 11 bases remaining between them. Germline CDR1 reads SQVTM; CDR2 reads ANQGSEA. The CDR3 length is 11 residues.

This chain connects TRBV5-4 to TRBJ2-3; the D is unclear. Germline assignment: CDR1 SGHNT and CDR2 YYREEE (reference sequence). The CDR3 runs 13 residues. Deletions cut 6 bases from V and 2 bases from J, with 10 bases between. The CDR3 loop reads CASKSFLTDTQYF. DNA for the CDR3: TGTGCCAGCAAGAGCTTTCTCACAGATACGCAGTATTTT.